The 20 T cell receptor beta chains in this list originate from one sample, sequenced in a study of human T cells and chemical hapten exposure. TCRdb used MiXCR to reprocess the RACE reads, holding one entry per CDR3 protein. The sample shows 360,000 or so distinct CDR3 sequences, about 6% of them seen only once. Time point denoted: patch test 2, 6 weeks after DPC sensitization. The treatment was: therapeutic diphenylcyclopropenone sensitization with weekly scalp DPC. The sample consisted of whole blood, taken in connection with sensitization to the hapten diphenylcyclopropenone (DPC). These receptors came from a woman aged 18-30 years with alopecia areata. Some clones in this sample may be carry-over from other donors' samples.

At least ten counts were recorded for this clonotype. The chain employs TRBV15 and TRBJ1-1, with D maybe TRBD1 (6 bases). V lost 5 bases to trimming and J lost 11 bases, with 15 bases between them. The CDR3 is 12 residues long. CDR1 is LNHNV, CDR2 YYDKDF, per germline (reference sequence). This chain's CDR3 is CATSAVRGKAFF. DNA for the CDR3: TGTGCCACCAGCGCCGTAAGGGGGAAGGCTTTCTTT.

The V gene is TRBV12-5, the J gene TRBJ2-1; D might be TRBD1 or TRBD2, each matching 5 bases. V was pared by 2 bases and J by 5 bases, with 10 bases between. Looked up from germline, CDR1 is LGHNT and CDR2 is FRNRAP. This CDR3 comprises 14 residues. The DNA for the CDR3 is TGTGCTAGTGGTTTGAGAGGGACCAACAATGAGCAGTTCTTC. Protein sequence: CASGLRGTNNEQFF.

This chain links TRBV20-1 with TRBJ1-2; D is undetermined. There are 12 residues in the CDR3. CDR1 is DFQATT, CDR2 SNEGSKA, per germline (reference sequence). Trimming removed 5 bases from V and 5 bases from J, with 12 bases in between. Here the CDR3 reads CSAGRTSYGYTF. The CDR3 DNA is TGCAGTGCTGGCCGCACTTCGTATGGCTACACCTTC.

There are many counts of this clonotype. The gene calls are TRBV27 and TRBJ1-1, with no clear D. The ends were cut back, 1 base at V and 3 bases at J, with 9 bases in the middle. Germline V lookup: CDR1 MNHEY, CDR2 SMNVEV (reference sequence). This CDR3 is 14 amino acids long. CDR3 bases: TGTGCCAGCAGTTTATACCCGGGTCACACTGAAGCTTTCTTT. It is translated as CASSLYPGHTEAFF.

This clonotype has a count of ten or more. This chain uses TRBV27 with TRBJ1-5; the D is unclear. The CDR3 is 14 amino acids. The germline V and J ends were trimmed by 2 bases and 1 base, with 6 bases remaining between them. CDR1 and CDR2 (germline): MNHEY, SMNVEV (reference sequence). The CDR3 bases are TGTGCCAGCAGTTTAGTGCGGAGCAATCAGCCCCAGCATTTT. This encodes CASSLVRSNQPQHF.

This chain connects TRBV10-3 to TRBJ2-3, with 10 positions matching TRBD2. CDR1 ENHRY and CDR2 SYGVKD come from the germline V gene. Losses at the gene ends were 2 bases for V and 1 base for J; bases not matched to a gene: 0. The CDR3 covers 15 residues. The CDR3 protein is CAISELAGGTDTQYF. CDR3 coding DNA: TGTGCCATCAGTGAGCTAGCGGGGGGCACAGATACGCAGTATTTT.

This clonotype has a count of ten or more. This chain links TRBV28 with TRBJ2-7; D not resolved. Germline values: CDR1 MDHEN, CDR2 SYDVKM. V was shortened by 6 bases and J by 5 bases, with 11 bases between the two germline ends. The CDR3 sequence is 12 residues long. The CDR3 DNA follows: TGTGCCAGCAGCTCTTCCAAGGACGAGCAGTACTTC. Translated, it gives CASSSSKDEQYF.

This clonotype showed up just a few times. This sequence joins TRBV5-4 and TRBJ2-6; TRBD2 is a possible D gene (6 bases). V was trimmed by 7 bases and J by 0 bases, leaving 20 bases between them. Germline V CDR1 and CDR2: SGHNT, YYREEE (reference sequence). The CDR3 runs to 18 residues. CDR3 loop: CASREGGGLSSGANVLTF. For the CDR3, the DNA is TGTGCCAGCCGAGAAGGTGGGGGGTTAAGCTCTGGGGCCAACGTCCTGACTTTC.

The rearrangement joins TRBV15 to TRBJ1-3; D is possibly TRBD1 (5 bases). The germline gives CDR1 LNHNV, CDR2 YYDKDF (reference sequence). The ends were cut back, 3 bases at V and 1 base at J, with 13 bases in the middle. This CDR3 is built from 16 residues. The CDR3 is CATSRDPGSSGNTIYF. For the CDR3, the DNA is TGTGCCACCAGCAGGGATCCAGGGTCATCTGGAAACACCATATATTTT.

This clonotype was recorded a few times. The genes are TRBV20-1 and TRBJ2-7; 7 bases match TRBD1. The CDR3 consists of 15 residues. CDR1 DFQATT and CDR2 SNEGSKA come from the germline V gene (reference sequence). The J segment lost 2 bases and the V segment lost 5 bases, leaving 12 bases of the junction unmatched. The CDR3 here is CSAAPPDRVTYEQYF. DNA for the CDR3: TGCAGTGCTGCCCCTCCAGACAGGGTGACCTACGAGCAGTACTTC.

This clonotype was found many times. The rearrangement uses TRBV24-1 and TRBJ2-3; a weak D match, TRBD2 (5 bases). Per germline, CDR1 KGHDR and CDR2 SFDVKD. The CDR3 is 13 residues long. Trimming left V 6 bases short and J 3 bases short, with 9 bases between. DNA for the CDR3: TGTGCCACCAGTCGGGGTGGGACAGATACGCAGTATTTT. Protein sequence: CATSRGGTDTQYF.

This clonotype was recorded at least ten times. The CDR3, as DNA: TGCGCCAGCAGCCAAGACCTAACAGGGTCCTATAATTCACCCCTCCACTTT. This encodes CASSQDLTGSYNSPLHF. This sequence joins TRBV4-3 and TRBJ1-6, with a tentative D call TRBD1 (6 bases). Germline lookup yields CDR1 LGHNA and CDR2 YSLEER. Trimming took 0 bases from V and 1 from J, leaving 10 bases between them. The CDR3 length is 17 residues.

This CDR3 is CASSQDLIGGWTEAFF. As DNA, the CDR3 is TGCGCCAGCAGCCAAGATTTAATCGGGGGTTGGACTGAAGCTTTCTTT. The genes are TRBV4-1 and TRBJ1-1, with a tentative D call TRBD1 (5 bases). Germline lookup yields CDR1 MGHRA and CDR2 YSYEKL. The V end lost 0 bases, the J end lost 5 bases, and 16 bases lay between the germline ends. The CDR3 is 16 residues long.

This chain connects TRBV7-2 to TRBJ2-7, with D unclear. CDR3 length equals 14 residues. Germline CDR1 is SGHTA and CDR2 is FQGNSA. V was clipped by 5 bases and J by 3 bases, with 14 bases between them. This CDR3 is CASSPRTYDYEQYF. CDR3 sequence (DNA): TGTGCCAGCAGCCCGCGGACGTATGACTACGAGCAGTACTTC.

V usage is TRBV28 and J usage is TRBJ1-2; weak D call: TRBD1 (6 bases). Trimming cost V 5 bases and J 8 bases, with 21 bases left between them. CDR1 is MDHEN, CDR2 SYDVKM, per germline. The CDR3 totals 15 residues. The CDR3 nucleotides read TGTGCCAGCAGTACACCCATGACAGGTGCAGGCGGCTACACCTTC. It yields the protein CASSTPMTGAGGYTF.

This clonotype came up many times. The chain carries TRBV13 and TRBJ1-4, with 7 bases identical to TRBD1. CDR1 is PRHDT, CDR2 FYEKMQ, per germline (reference sequence). The CDR3 contains 14 residues. V shed 3 bases and J 5 bases; nucleotides not matched to a gene: 3. The CDR3 DNA is TGTGCCAGCAGCTTTGACAGGGCGAATGAAAAACTGTTTTTT. As protein: CASSFDRANEKLFF.

The chain joins TRBV29-1 to TRBJ2-1; 11 bases align to TRBD1. There are 13 residues in the CDR3. V was pared by 7 bases and J by 7 bases, with 6 bases of the junction left unmatched. The V gene's germline CDR1 is SQVTM and CDR2 ANQGSEA. The chain's CDR3 is CSARTGGWNEQFF. The CDR3 DNA follows: TGCAGCGCCCGGACAGGGGGCTGGAATGAGCAGTTCTTC.

The rearrangement uses TRBV7-9 and TRBJ2-3; possibly TRBD1 or TRBD2 for D (5 bases each). Deletions cut 0 bases from V and 2 bases from J, with 12 bases between. The length of the CDR3 is 16 residues. Germline CDR1 reads SEHNR; CDR2 reads FQNEAQ (reference sequence). The CDR3 DNA follows: TGTGCCAGCAGCTTAGCCGGTGGGGGAATCACAGATACGCAGTATTTT. It is translated as CASSLAGGGITDTQYF.

This clonotype was counted many times. The chain recombines TRBV7-6 with TRBJ2-3; D tentatively reads TRBD1 or TRBD2 (5 bases each). Trimming stripped 6 bases from V and 0 bases from J, with 13 bases between. Per the germline V gene, CDR1 is SGHVS and CDR2 is FNYEAQ. This CDR3 has 15 amino acids. CDR3 sequence: CASSRGALSTDTQYF. The DNA for the CDR3 is TGTGCCAGCAGTCGAGGGGCTCTCAGCACAGATACGCAGTATTTT.

This clonotype has only a few counts. The chain joins TRBV4-1 to TRBJ1-2; 7 bases agree with TRBD1. The junction had 9 bases not matched to a gene; V was cut back by 3 bases and J by 8 bases. CDR1 and CDR2 (germline): MGHRA, YSYEKL. The CDR3 runs 14 residues. The CDR3 region has the DNA TGCGCCAGCAGCCAGTTGACAGGGCTAAAGGGCTACACCTTC. Protein product: CASSQLTGLKGYTF.